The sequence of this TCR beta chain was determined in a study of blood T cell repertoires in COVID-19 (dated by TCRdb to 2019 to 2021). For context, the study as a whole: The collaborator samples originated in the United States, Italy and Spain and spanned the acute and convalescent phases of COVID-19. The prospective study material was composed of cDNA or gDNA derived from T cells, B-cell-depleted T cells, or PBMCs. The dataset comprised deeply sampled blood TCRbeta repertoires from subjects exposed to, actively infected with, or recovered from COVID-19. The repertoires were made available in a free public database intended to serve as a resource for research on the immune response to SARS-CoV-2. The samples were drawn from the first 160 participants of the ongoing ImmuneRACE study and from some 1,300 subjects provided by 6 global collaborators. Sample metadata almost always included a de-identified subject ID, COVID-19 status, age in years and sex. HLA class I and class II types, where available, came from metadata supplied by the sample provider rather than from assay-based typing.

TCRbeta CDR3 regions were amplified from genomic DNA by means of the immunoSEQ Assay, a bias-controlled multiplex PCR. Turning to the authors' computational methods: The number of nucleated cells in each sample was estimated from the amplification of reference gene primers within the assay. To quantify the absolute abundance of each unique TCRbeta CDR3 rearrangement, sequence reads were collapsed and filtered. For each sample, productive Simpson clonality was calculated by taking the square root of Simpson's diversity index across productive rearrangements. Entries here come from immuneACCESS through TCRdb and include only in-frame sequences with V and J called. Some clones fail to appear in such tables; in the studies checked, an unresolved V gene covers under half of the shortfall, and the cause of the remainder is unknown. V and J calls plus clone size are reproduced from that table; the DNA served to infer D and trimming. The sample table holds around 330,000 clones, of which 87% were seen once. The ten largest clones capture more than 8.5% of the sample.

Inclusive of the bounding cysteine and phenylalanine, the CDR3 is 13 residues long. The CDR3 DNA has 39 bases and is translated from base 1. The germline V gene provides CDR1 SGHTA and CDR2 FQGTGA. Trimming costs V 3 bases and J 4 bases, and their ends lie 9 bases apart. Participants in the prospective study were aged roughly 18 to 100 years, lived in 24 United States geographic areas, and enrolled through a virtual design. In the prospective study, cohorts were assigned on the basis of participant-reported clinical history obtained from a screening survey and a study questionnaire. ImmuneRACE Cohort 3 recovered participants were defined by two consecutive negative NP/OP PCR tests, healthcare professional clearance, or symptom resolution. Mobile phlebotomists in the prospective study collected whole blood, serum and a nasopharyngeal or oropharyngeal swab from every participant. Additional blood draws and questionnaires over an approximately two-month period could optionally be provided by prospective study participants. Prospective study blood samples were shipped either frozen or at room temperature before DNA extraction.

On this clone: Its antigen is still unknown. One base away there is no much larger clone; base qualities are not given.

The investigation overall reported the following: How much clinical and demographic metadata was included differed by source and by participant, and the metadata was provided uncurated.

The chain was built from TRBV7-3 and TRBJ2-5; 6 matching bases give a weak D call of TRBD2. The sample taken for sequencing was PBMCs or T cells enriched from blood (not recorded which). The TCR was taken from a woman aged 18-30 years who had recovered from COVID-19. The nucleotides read TGTGCCAGCAGCTTCGGTAGCGGAGAGACCCAGTACTTC. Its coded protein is CASSFGSGETQYF. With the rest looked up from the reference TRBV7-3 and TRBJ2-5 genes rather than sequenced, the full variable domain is GAGVSQTPSNKVTEKGKYVELRCDPISGHTALYWYRQSLGQGPEFLIYFQGTGAADDSGLPNDRFFAVRPEGSVSTLKIQRTERGDSAVYLCASSFGSGETQYFGPGTRLLVL.